Listed below are T cell receptor beta chains from one sample, sequenced in a study of blood T cells in healthy people across ages. TCRdb reprocessed the 5' RACE reads via MiXCR and lists one record per CDR3 protein. The table has hundreds of thousands of distinct CDR3 sequences, about 34% seen once. The sequenced sample was blood. The receptors were gathered from a woman aged 80 or older in good health. CDR3s include the opening cysteine and the closing phenylalanine or tryptophan. A D gene is named only where the DNA matches it firmly. Some rows mark clone size as missing; the rest say once, few, many or name a class of expanded clone.

cdr3_aa | cdr3_nt | j_call | clone_size | v_call | d_call
CASSVGKTDTQYF | TGTGCCAGTAGTGTTGGGAAAACAGATACGCAGTATTTT | TRBJ2-3 | many | TRBV19 | NA
CASSLGAELGLQETQYF | TGCGCCAGCAGCCTTGGAGCCGAGTTGGGGCTCCAAGAGACCCAGTACTTC | TRBJ2-5 | many | TRBV4-1 | NA
CSANSGGTAGTQYF | TGCAGTGCCAATAGCGGGGGGACGGCGGGTACGCAGTATTTT | TRBJ2-3 | once | TRBV20-1 | TRBD2
CSVAGLAGEGSYNEQFF | TGCAGCGTTGCCGGACTAGCGGGGGAGGGCTCCTACAATGAGCAGTTCTTC | TRBJ2-1 | many | TRBV29-1 | TRBD2
CASTSLGEEQYF | TGCGCCAGCACCTCCCTGGGGGAGGAGCAGTACTTC | TRBJ2-5 | NA | TRBV5-1 | NA
CASSTSPASGVDEQFF | TGTGCCAGCAGCACATCCCCGGCTAGCGGGGTAGATGAGCAGTTCTTC | TRBJ2-1 | many | TRBV4-2 | TRBD2
CASSRPGPSVREQFF | TGTGCCAGCAGCCGTCCGGGACCCTCTGTTCGGGAGCAGTTCTTC | TRBJ2-1 | many | TRBV5-6 | NA
CASSPGTPASTDTQYF | TGTGCCAGCAGCCCGGGGACCCCAGCTAGCACAGATACGCAGTATTTT | TRBJ2-3 | many | TRBV7-9 | NA
CASSERSGDLYNEQYF | TGTGCCAGCAGTGAAAGGTCGGGGGACCTCTACAATGAGCAGTACTTC | TRBJ2-7 | few | TRBV6-1 | NA
CASSFPGGYEQYF | TGTGCCAGCAGTTTCCCCGGGGGCTACGAGCAGTACTTC | TRBJ2-7 | many | TRBV27 | NA
CSARGRQGLVEQYF | TGCAGTGCTAGAGGGAGACAGGGCCTGGTCGAGCAGTACTTC | TRBJ2-7 | many | TRBV20-1 | TRBD1
CASSFGDRASSGNTIYF | TGCGCCAGCAGCTTCGGGGACAGGGCTAGCTCTGGAAACACCATATATTTT | TRBJ1-3 | NA | TRBV5-1 | TRBD1
CSARPTTGNTEAFF | TGCAGTGCTAGGCCTACCACAGGGAACACTGAAGCTTTCTTT | TRBJ1-1 | NA | TRBV20-1 | NA
CASGTSGGPYNEQFF | TGTGCCAGTGGGACTAGCGGGGGACCCTACAATGAGCAGTTCTTC | TRBJ2-1 | many | TRBV19 | TRBD2
CATSQAGGSEAFF | TGTGCCACCAGTCAGGCAGGGGGGTCTGAAGCTTTCTTT | TRBJ1-1 | once | TRBV24-1 | TRBD1
CSARDRGQVSGRNSNQPQHF | TGCAGTGCTAGAGATAGGGGACAGGTGTCTGGGAGGAACAGCAATCAGCCCCAGCATTTT | TRBJ1-5 | NA | TRBV20-1 | TRBD1
CASSVRLAGDSTDTQYF | TGTGCCAGCAGCGTACGACTAGCGGGGGATAGCACAGATACGCAGTATTTT | TRBJ2-3 | many | TRBV7-2 | TRBD2
CAGGTAQQFF | TGTGCTGGAGGGACGGCCCAGCAGTTCTTC | TRBJ2-1 | many | TRBV30 | NA
CASSPGLAGSETQYF | TGTGCCAGCAGTCCGGGACTAGCGGGCTCGGAGACCCAGTACTTC | TRBJ2-5 | NA | TRBV12-3/TRBV12-4 | TRBD2
CASSFTYRVGDNEQFF | TGTGCCAGCAGTTTTACCTACAGGGTCGGAGACAATGAGCAGTTCTTC | TRBJ2-1 | NA | TRBV28 | NA
CASSQGELGGGGGAGTQYF | TGTGCCAGCAGCCAAGGGGAACTTGGTGGCGGCGGGGGGGCCGGTACGCAGTATTTT | TRBJ2-3 | NA | TRBV4-2 | TRBD2
CASSSTGLGFMNTEAFF | TGCGCCAGCAGCTCGACAGGGCTTGGATTCATGAACACTGAAGCTTTCTTT | TRBJ1-1 | NA | TRBV5-1 | TRBD1
CASKRGGESYEQYF | TGTGCCAGCAAACGAGGGGGGGAGTCCTACGAGCAGTACTTC | TRBJ2-7 | NA | TRBV7-2 | NA
CASSVDGRGAYNEQFF | TGTGCCAGCAGCGTAGATGGCAGGGGCGCCTACAATGAGCAGTTCTTC | TRBJ2-1 | many | TRBV9 | NA
CAWRAGTGGYEQYF | TGTGCCTGGAGGGCCGGGACAGGGGGCTACGAGCAGTACTTC | TRBJ2-7 | few | TRBV30 | TRBD1
CASSVDLRAAEAFF | TGTGCCAGCAGCGTAGATCTTAGGGCGGCTGAAGCTTTCTTT | TRBJ1-1 | NA | TRBV9 | NA
CASSLEVGGGYNEQFF | TGTGCCAGCAGCTTAGAGGTTGGCGGGGGCTACAATGAGCAGTTCTTC | TRBJ2-1 | many | TRBV7-9 | TRBD2
CASKGSPSSTDTQYF | TGTGCCAGCAAGGGCAGTCCCTCGAGCACAGATACGCAGTATTTT | TRBJ2-3 | many | TRBV2 | NA
CASIFRGGENTEAFF | TGTGCCAGCATATTCCGAGGGGGCGAGAACACTGAAGCTTTCTTT | TRBJ1-1 | NA | TRBV27 | TRBD1
CASSLSVRGGEKLFF | TGTGCCAGCAGTTTATCGGTCAGGGGAGGTGAAAAACTGTTTTTT | TRBJ1-4 | NA | TRBV27 | NA
CAISESTGRQIQYF | TGTGCCATCAGTGAGTCAACAGGACGGCAAATTCAGTACTTC | TRBJ2-4 | many | TRBV10-3 | NA
CSARGPPTNYGYTF | TGCAGTGCTAGAGGTCCGCCGACTAACTATGGCTACACCTTC | TRBJ1-2 | NA | TRBV20-1 | NA
CASSPHTTGRAETQYF | TGTGCCAGCAGCCCCCACACGACAGGGAGAGCAGAGACCCAGTACTTC | TRBJ2-5 | many | TRBV6-2/TRBV6-3 | TRBD1
CSALGADTQYF | TGCAGTGCGCTCGGGGCAGATACGCAGTATTTT | TRBJ2-3 | many | TRBV20-1 | NA